The 5 T cell receptor beta chains below all came from one sample that was sequenced in a study of blood T cell repertoires in COVID-19. Method: immunoSEQ multiplex PCR; TCRdb's copy keeps in-frame clones and lacks some. The profile shows 250,000 to 300,000 clones, roughly 90% of them singletons. The material sequenced was peripheral blood. The origin of the receptors is a woman aged 25 to 45 with COVID-19, enrolled during active disease.

In nucleotides, the CDR3 is TGCGCCAGCAGCCAAAGTCCACGGGTAATCTATGGCTACACCTTC. It yields the protein CASSQSPRVIYGYTF. The rearrangement uses TRBV4-3 and TRBJ1-2; D is unclear. Trimming left V 2 bases short and J 4 bases short, with 14 bases between. Per the germline V gene, CDR1 is LGHNA and CDR2 is YSLEER. The CDR3 has 15 residues.

The rearrangement links TRBV5-1 to TRBJ2-7; TRBD1 matches 11 bases. The germline V gene has CDR1 SGHRS and CDR2 YFSETQ. Trimming at V came to 4 bases and at J to 12 bases, leaving 15 bases not matched to a gene. This CDR3 contains 15 residues. The CDR3 sequence: CASSLAGQGAAEAYF. The CDR3 region has the DNA TGCGCCAGCAGCCTGGCAGGACAGGGGGCGGCAGAGGCGTACTTC.

This chain uses TRBV24-1 with TRBJ2-1, with TRBD2 identical over 8 bases. This CDR3 is 15 amino acids long. Germline V gene data show CDR1 as KGHDR and CDR2 as SFDVKD. The trim removed 6 bases at V and 8 bases at J, leaving 11 bases unmatched. The CDR3 DNA sequence: TGTGCCACCAGTAGATCGGGAGGGCCTAGGGATGAGCAGTTCTTC. Translation: CATSRSGGPRDEQFF.

This chain joins TRBV6-1 and TRBJ2-2, with D unresolved. Per germline, CDR1 MNHNS and CDR2 SASEGT. The CDR3 contains 13 residues. Trimming shortened V by 2 bases and J by 3 bases, and 4 bases separated the two germline ends. CDR3 sequence: CASSERDTGELFF. The CDR3 nucleotides read TGTGCCAGCAGTGAAAGAGACACCGGGGAGCTGTTTTTT.

This rearrangement joins TRBV5-1 to TRBJ1-1; unclear D gene. The germline V gene has CDR1 SGHRS and CDR2 YFSETQ. The CDR3 runs to 15 residues. Trimming shortened V by 0 bases and J by 3 bases, and 12 bases separated the two germline ends. Written as DNA, the CDR3 is TGCGCCAGCAGCTTGGGCGGCAGTTCCTACACTGAAGCTTTCTTT. Protein: CASSLGGSSYTEAFF.